A selection of T cell receptor beta chains follows, all from one sample in a study of graft-versus-host responses after intestinal transplantation. The protocol was immunoSEQ multiplex PCR, while the TCRdb copy is restricted to in-frame clones and leaves out a portion. The table includes 90,000 to 130,000 clones, approximately 92% detected once. The antigens of these receptors remain unknown. This sample comprised unstimulated CD4+ T cells sorted from spleen or lymph node cells, obtained before transplant. The receptors come from a human donor who was the organ donor for an intestinal transplant. Both conserved end residues are part of each CDR3. D genes are given only for firm matches.

len	d_gene	v_gene	CDR3aa
14	NA	TRBV7-9	CASSLVPRAREQYF
16	NA	TRBV2	CASSERTVYSNQPQHF
15	TRBD1	TRBV19	CASSITTGGGNEQFF
12	NA	TRBV5-4	CASSLGGWEQFF
12	TRBD2	TRBV29-1	CSVPTSGETQYF
15	NA	TRBV29-1	CSACLPGSMNTEAFF
14	NA	TRBV5-4	CASRKRGGRSEQFF
18	TRBD1	TRBV4-1	CASSQFGTGVEGANVLTF
15	TRBD1	TRBV7-2	CASSFSGTGKRTQYF
13	NA	TRBV6-5	CASSYGSPAEQFF